The clone carrying this T cell receptor (beta chain) is a singleton in its sample. The data were obtained in a study of control samples from healthy donors and cancer patients. J gave up 10 bases and V 4 bases, and 15 bases lay outside the gene matches. The CDR3 runs 15 residues. CDR1 is LGHNA and CDR2 is YNFKEQ in the germline V gene. TCRdb's copy holds only in-frame clones and misses some; the assay was immunoSEQ multiplex PCR. Of approximately 140,000 clones in the sample, around nine tenths were seen once. The sample taken for sequencing was blood. The clonotype was recovered from a woman aged 25 to 39 in good health. V is TRBV4-2 and J is TRBJ1-1; 7 bases map to TRBD1. CDR3 region: CASSLLGAGQGGAFF. As DNA, the CDR3 is TGTGCCAGCAGCCTTCTTGGGGCAGGCCAGGGGGGAGCTTTCTTT.